This TCR beta chain was identified during a study of cytomegalovirus exposure and HLA in healthy donors. Study-wide points: Earlier findings revealed that most TCR beta V segments proved productive either about 87% or about 30% of the time.

A note on this clone: Its specificity is not known.

The V end was cut by 10 bases, the J end by 0 bases, with 13 bases between. In germline, CDR1 is SNHLY, CDR2 FYNNEI. This CDR3 spans 15 amino acids. PCR was performed using 60 Vbeta and 13 Jbeta primers. The table came from immunoSEQ multiplex PCR; TCRdb's copy has only in-frame clones and leaves some out. The data show 90,000 to 100,000 clones, over 65% seen once. This sequence joins TRBV2 and TRBJ2-6; the D gene is possibly TRBD2 (5 bases). Source material: PBMCs. This clonotype was obtained from a woman aged 55-70 years in good health and CMV-seronegative. The CDR3 DNA sequence: TGTGCCAAAGAGGGCGGAACCTCTGGGGCCAACGTCCTGACTTTC. This translates into CAKEGGTSGANVLTF.